This T cell receptor beta chain was recorded in a study of blood T cell repertoires in COVID-19. In the study overall: From T cells, B-cell-depleted T cells, or PBMCs came the material, which was cDNA or gDNA.

The authors' processing: Amplified reference gene primers provided the basis for estimating nucleated cell counts. Produced via immunoSEQ multiplex PCR; TCRdb's table is partial and in-frame only. V and J calls and clone size are given by that table; D and trimming were obtained from the DNA. Counted here are some 460,000 clones, about 85% occurring once; the ten biggest clones make up roughly 2%. The clonotype originates from a young woman with acute COVID-19. What was sequenced was PBMCs or T cells enriched from blood (not recorded which).

The chain's CDR3 is CASSPVPPGQNYEQYF. In nucleotides, the CDR3 is TGTGCCAGCAGTCCCGTGCCACCGGGACAGAACTACGAGCAGTACTTC. The chain uses TRBV28 and TRBJ2-7, with TRBD1 matching over 7 bases. Germline CDR1 MDHEN, CDR2 SYDVKM. Germline trimming cut 5 bases from V and 3 bases from J; bases unmatched to any gene: 13. The CDR3 extends over 16 amino acids.